The next 19 T cell receptor beta chains were all read from a single sample in a study of CD4+ T cells in melanoma. The method was immunoSEQ multiplex PCR; TCRdb's version includes in-frame clones alone and lacks a portion of them. The sample has 40,000 to 50,000 clones; about 91% are singletons. Sequenced input: peripheral blood. The receptors here all came from a human donor with melanoma.

This clone was counted a single time. The genes are TRBV9 and TRBJ1-4; D gene unclear. Deletions cut 6 bases from V and 7 bases from J, with 16 bases between. This CDR3 is 14 amino acids long. Germline V gives CDR1 SGDLS, CDR2 YYNGEE. The CDR3 nucleotides read TGTGCCAGCACTCAGAGGCCCGGGAGTGAAAAACTGTTTTTT. Protein sequence: CASTQRPGSEKLFF.

This clone was observed once. The chain has TRBV2 and TRBJ1-1, with a tentative D call TRBD1 (5 bases). The CDR3 sequence is 14 residues long. V gave up 6 bases and J gave up 3 bases, with 14 bases separating them. The V gene's germline CDR1 is SNHLY and CDR2 FYNNEI. CDR3 region: CASSKGVSYTEAFF. CDR3 nucleotides: TGTGCCAGCAGCAAAGGGGTATCGTACACTGAAGCTTTCTTT.

V is TRBV7-3 and J is TRBJ1-1, with D perhaps matching TRBD1 (6 bases). There are 15 residues in the CDR3. V was pared by 5 bases and J by 0 bases, with 13 bases between. From germline, CDR1 is SGHTA and CDR2 FQGTGA. For the CDR3, the DNA is TGTGCCAGCAGCCCGCGACAGGTAGTGAACACTGAAGCTTTCTTT. Translation: CASSPRQVVNTEAFF.

V is TRBV9 and J is TRBJ1-2; 12 positions agree with TRBD1. Germline V lookup: CDR1 SGDLS, CDR2 YYNGEE. This CDR3 contains 15 residues. V lost 1 base and J lost 6; bases outside the gene matches: 4. The DNA of the CDR3 is TGTGCCAGCAGCGTATCCGGGACAGGGGGCAATGGCTACACCTTC. Its protein product is CASSVSGTGGNGYTF.

This clone was found a few times. The V gene is TRBV6-6, the J gene TRBJ2-7, with D unresolved. Germline CDR1 and CDR2: MNHNY and SVGAGI (reference sequence). The CDR3 covers 13 residues. V lost 4 bases and J lost 0, with 7 bases in between. In nucleotides, the CDR3 is TGTGCCAGCAGTTTAGGGAACTCCTACGAGCAGTACTTC. Amino acids: CASSLGNSYEQYF.

This clone was seen a single time. This chain connects TRBV30 to TRBJ2-2; 12 bases are a match to TRBD2. Germline V gene sequence: CDR1 GTSNPN, CDR2 SVGIG (reference sequence). This CDR3 comprises 16 residues. V trimming: 6 bases; J trimming: 7 bases; junction bases outside the gene matches: 12. For the CDR3, the DNA is TGTGCCTGCGTCTCGACTAGCGGGGGTTTGGGCGGGGAGCTGTTTTTT. Protein: CACVSTSGGLGGELFF.

The chain carries TRBV5-1 and TRBJ2-3; 11 bases align to TRBD1. The CDR3 contains 15 residues. Germline V lookup: CDR1 SGHRS, CDR2 YFSETQ. Trimming cost V 4 bases and J 4 bases; bases outside gene matches: 5. This CDR3 reads CASSPGQGAADTQYF. CDR3 DNA sequence: TGCGCCAGCAGCCCAGGACAGGGGGCGGCAGATACGCAGTATTTT.

The gene calls are TRBV7-2 and TRBJ1-2; the match to TRBD1 covers 9 bases. Germline V gene sequence: CDR1 SGHTA, CDR2 FQGNSA. J lost 7 bases, V lost 4 bases, and 7 bases had no gene match. This CDR3 contains 14 residues. CDR3: CASSSGTGTFGYTF. Written as DNA, the CDR3 is TGTGCCAGCAGCTCTGGGACAGGGACTTTTGGCTACACCTTC.

This sequence joins TRBV7-9 and TRBJ2-7; tentative D call: TRBD1 (5 bases). Germline CDR1 and CDR2: SEHNR and FQNEAQ (reference sequence). Trimming shortened V by 5 bases and J by 1 base, and 12 bases separated the two germline ends. This CDR3 has 14 amino acids. CDR3 DNA sequence: TGTGCCAGCAGCCTCCTCGACAGATCCTACGAGCAGTACTTC. Translating it yields CASSLLDRSYEQYF.

This chain joins TRBV4-1 and TRBJ1-2; D is ambiguous. The germline V gene has CDR1 MGHRA and CDR2 YSYEKL. The CDR3 extends over 14 amino acids. V was trimmed by 0 bases and J by 3 bases, leaving 8 bases between them. CDR3 bases: TGCGCCAGCAGCCAAGAACAGACCCACTATGGCTACACCTTC. As protein: CASSQEQTHYGYTF.

The chain uses TRBV4-1 and TRBJ1-6; D is undetermined. Germline V gives CDR1 MGHRA, CDR2 YSYEKL. V lost 1 base, J lost 0 bases, and 4 bases lay in between. The length of the CDR3 is 15 residues. CDR3 in DNA: TGCGCCAGCAGCCAAGGGAGCTCCTATAATTCACCCCTCCACTTT. Its protein is CASSQGSSYNSPLHF.

The rearrangement links TRBV7-3 to TRBJ2-5; D is tentatively TRBD1 or TRBD2 (5 bases each). Trimming stripped 1 base from V and 5 bases from J, with 11 bases between. Germline CDR1 and CDR2: SGHTA and FQGTGA. The CDR3 covers 14 residues. For the CDR3, the DNA is TGTGCCAGCAGCTTAAGTGGGGGATTGGAGACCCAGTACTTC. This translates into CASSLSGGLETQYF. The entire variable domain, with the rest obtained from reference TRBV7-3 and TRBJ2-5, is as follows: GAGVSQTPSNKVTEKGKYVELRCDPISGHTALYWYRQSLGQGPEFLIYFQGTGAADDSGLPNDRFFAVRPEGSVSTLKIQRTERGDSAVYLCASSLSGGLETQYFGPGTRLLVL.

The chain has TRBV7-3 and TRBJ2-5; D possibly corresponds to TRBD1 (6 bases). This CDR3 contains 15 residues. Between the trimmed V and J ends, which lost 3 bases and 4 bases, there was a span of 15 bases. CDR1 and CDR2 from the germline V gene are SGHTA and FQGTGA. The CDR3 spells CASSLGQLFSETQYF. The CDR3 nucleotides are TGTGCCAGCAGCTTGGGACAACTTTTCTCAGAGACCCAGTACTTC.

The V and J genes are TRBV18 and TRBJ2-2; D tentatively fits TRBD1 or TRBD2 (5 bases each). Per the germline V gene, CDR1 is KGHSH and CDR2 is LQKENI. CDR3 length equals 14 residues. V was clipped by 2 bases and J by 3 bases, with 7 bases between them. CDR3 region: CASSPGGYTGELFF. The CDR3 DNA follows: TGTGCCAGCTCACCAGGGGGATACACCGGGGAGCTGTTTTTT. Based on the CDR3 plus reference TRBV18 and TRBJ2-2, the full variable domain is NAGVMQNPRHLVRRRGQEARLRCSPMKGHSHVYWYRQLPEEGLKFMVYLQKENIIDESGMPKERFSAEFPKEGPSILRIQQVVRGDSAAYFCASSPGGYTGELFFGEGSRLTVL.

The chain uses TRBV6-6 and TRBJ1-5; D ambiguous. The CDR3 has 12 amino acids. Germline V gives CDR1 MNHNY, CDR2 SVGAGI (reference sequence). CDR3 DNA: TGTGCAGTCAACCCAGACAATCAGCCCCAGCATTTT. Residues: CAVNPDNQPQHF.

This chain joins TRBV19 and TRBJ2-3; 7 bases are a match to TRBD2. In germline, CDR1 is LNHDA, CDR2 SQIVND (reference sequence). The CDR3 length is 18 residues. V lost 3 bases and J lost 2; bases outside the gene matches: 14. The CDR3 here is CASSIRFVASGHTDTQYF. The CDR3 bases are TGTGCCAGTAGTATTCGATTCGTGGCTAGCGGTCACACAGATACGCAGTATTTT. The entire variable domain, with the rest obtained from reference TRBV19 and TRBJ2-3, is as follows: DGGITQSPKYLFRKEGQNVTLSCEQNLNHDAMYWYRQDPGQGLRLIYYSQIVNDFQKGDIAEGYSVSREKKESFPLTVTSAQKNPTAFYLCASSIRFVASGHTDTQYFGPGTRLTVL.

This rearrangement joins TRBV6-6 to TRBJ2-7, with D perhaps matching TRBD2 (6 bases). This CDR3 has 14 amino acids. The germline gives CDR1 MNHNY, CDR2 SVGAGI (reference sequence). The V gene lost 6 bases and the J gene lost 0 bases, with 12 bases spanning the gap. CDR3 nucleotides: TGTGCCAGCAGCAGGGACGGGAGCTCCTACGAGCAGTACTTC. This translates into CASSRDGSSYEQYF.

This rearrangement joins TRBV7-8 to TRBJ1-1, with TRBD1 identical over 7 bases. The CDR3 length is 14 residues. Trimming cost V 3 bases and J 6 bases; bases outside gene matches: 7. Germline CDR1 is SGHVS and CDR2 is FQNEAQ. The CDR3 is CASSLQGGVSEAFF. The CDR3 nucleotides read TGTGCCAGCAGCTTGCAGGGGGGGGTATCTGAAGCTTTCTTT.

The V call is TRBV4-1, the J call TRBJ1-4; D remains unclear. V shed 4 bases and J shed 3 bases, with 9 bases lying between them. Germline lookup yields CDR1 MGHRA and CDR2 YSYEKL. The CDR3 spans 14 residues. CDR3 coding DNA: TGCGCCAGCAGCCTCCGAGAGTCTAATGAAAAACTGTTTTTT. It translates to CASSLRESNEKLFF.